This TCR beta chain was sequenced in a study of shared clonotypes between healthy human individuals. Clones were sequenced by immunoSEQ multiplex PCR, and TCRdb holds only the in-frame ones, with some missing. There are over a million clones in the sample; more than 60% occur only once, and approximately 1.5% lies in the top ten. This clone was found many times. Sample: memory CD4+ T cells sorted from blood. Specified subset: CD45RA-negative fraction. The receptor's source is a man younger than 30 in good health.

DNA of the CDR3: TGTGCCAGTAGTATCGGACTGCAGGCAATCTACGAGCAGTACTTC. Its translation is CASSIGLQAIYEQYF. This chain links TRBV19 with TRBJ2-7; D perhaps matches TRBD2 (5 bases). Trimming cost V 3 bases and J 3 bases, with 15 bases left between them. The CDR3 is 15 residues long. Germline-derived CDR1 and CDR2 are LNHDA and SQIVND (reference sequence).